A selection of T cell receptor beta chains follows, all from one sample in a study of blood T cell repertoires in COVID-19. Repertoires were generated with immunoSEQ multiplex PCR, while TCRdb's copy carries only in-frame clones and drops some. Here the sample spans about 42,000 clones, about nine tenths being singletons. Specimen: peripheral blood. All receptors come from a woman of 80 years or more in a cohort sampled during active or convalescent COVID-19. Both conserved end residues are part of each CDR3. D genes are given only for firm matches. Only part of the rows carry a size: once, few, many, or a class if the clone is expanded.

v_gene	abundance	j_gene	len	d_gene	CDR3aa	CDR3nt
TRBV5-1	few	TRBJ2-2	15	.	CASSFGQGSTGELFF	TGCGCCAGCAGCTTTGGGCAGGGATCAACCGGGGAGCTGTTTTTT
TRBV6-5	.	TRBJ2-2	14	TRBD2	CASTLAVNTGELFF	TGTGCCAGCACCCTAGCGGTGAACACCGGGGAGCTGTTTTTT
TRBV7-2	.	TRBJ1-2	13	.	CANTGQPSDGYTF	TGTGCCAACACCGGACAGCCCTCTGATGGCTACACCTTC
TRBV7-2	few	TRBJ2-5	15	TRBD2	CASSTVGSGGGTQYF	TGTGCCAGCAGCACAGTTGGTAGCGGGGGGGGGACCCAGTACTTC
TRBV30	medium-sized	TRBJ1-6	11	.	CAWSVSSPLHF	TGTGCCTGGAGTGTCAGTTCACCCCTCCACTTT
TRBV7-2	.	TRBJ1-1	13	.	CASSLGTGAEAFF	TGTGCCAGCAGCTTAGGGACCGGGGCTGAAGCTTTCTTT
TRBV4-3	.	TRBJ2-2	16	TRBD1	CASSPDRALVTGELFF	TGCGCCAGCAGCCCTGACAGGGCCCTGGTCACCGGGGAGCTGTTTTTT
TRBV30	.	TRBJ1-2	15	TRBD1	CAWSRDRGISWGYTF	TGTGCCTGGAGCCGGGACAGGGGTATTTCGTGGGGCTACACCTTC
TRBV11-3	.	TRBJ1-4	17	TRBD1	CASSLRRSRIGGEKLFF	TGTGCCAGCAGTCTCCGTAGGTCCCGGATAGGGGGCGAAAAACTGTTTTTT
TRBV9	.	TRBJ1-3	15	.	CASRSGQSSGNTIYF	TGTGCCAGCAGGTCTGGACAGAGCTCTGGAAACACCATATATTTT
TRBV7-9	.	TRBJ2-1	16	TRBD1	CASTELPGTDYNEQFF	TGTGCCAGCACCGAACTGCCCGGGACAGACTACAATGAGCAGTTCTTC
TRBV4-2	.	TRBJ1-5	14	.	CASSHTGRAQPQHF	TGTGCCAGCAGCCACACAGGGAGGGCCCAGCCCCAGCATTTT
TRBV5-1	.	TRBJ1-3	14	.	CASSQDNSGNTIYF	TGCGCCAGTTCACAGGACAACTCTGGAAACACCATATATTTT
TRBV19	.	TRBJ1-1	12	.	CASSRAGFEAFF	TGTGCCAGTAGTAGGGCAGGATTTGAAGCTTTCTTT
TRBV6-6	.	TRBJ2-7	14	.	CASSLGLPPGEQYF	TGTGCCAGCAGCCTGGGACTGCCCCCGGGCGAGCAGTACTTC
TRBV7-3	.	TRBJ1-2	13	TRBD1	CASSPGQLYGYTF	TGTGCCAGCAGCCCGGGACAGCTCTATGGCTACACCTTC
TRBV6-2/TRBV6-3	.	TRBJ2-7	13	.	CASSYGGNYEQYF	TGTGCCAGCAGTTACGGGGGGAACTACGAGCAGTACTTC
TRBV27	.	TRBJ1-3	16	.	CASSLRRGYSGNTIYF	TGTGCCAGCAGCCTTCGGAGAGGGTACTCTGGAAACACCATATATTTT
TRBV6-5	.	TRBJ2-7	12	TRBD2	CASGLAGVEQYF	TGTGCCAGCGGACTAGCGGGAGTTGAGCAGTACTTC
TRBV5-1	.	TRBJ2-3	14	.	CASSGEQTRNTQYF	TGCGCCAGCAGCGGCGAACAGACACGGAATACGCAGTATTTT
TRBV11-3	.	TRBJ2-5	14	TRBD2	CASSGTSTWETQYF	TGTGCCAGTTCCGGGACTAGCACCTGGGAGACCCAGTACTTC
TRBV6-5	.	TRBJ1-1	13	.	CASSHRRNTEAFF	TGTGCCAGCAGCCACAGGCGGAACACTGAAGCTTTCTTT
TRBV5-1	.	TRBJ2-5	15	.	CASSAGPTIGETQYF	TGCGCCAGCAGCGCGGGACCTACGATTGGGGAGACCCAGTACTTC
TRBV6-5	.	TRBJ2-5	13	.	CASSSGQQETQYF	TGTGCCAGCAGTTCAGGGCAACAAGAGACCCAGTACTTC
TRBV19	.	TRBJ1-5	15	TRBD1	CASSIGTTGFQPQHF	TGTGCCAGTAGTATAGGGACGACAGGGTTTCAGCCCCAGCATTTT
TRBV6-2/TRBV6-3	.	TRBJ2-7	14	TRBD1	CASSNRDSTYEQYF	TGTGCCAGCAGTAACCGGGACAGCACCTACGAGCAGTACTTC
TRBV7-3	.	TRBJ1-6	15	.	CASSSQGGEDSPLHF	TGTGCCAGCAGCTCCCAGGGAGGCGAGGATTCACCCCTCCACTTT
TRBV5-1	.	TRBJ2-3	14	.	CASSGQMGTDTQYF	TGCGCCAGCAGCGGACAGATGGGCACAGATACGCAGTATTTT
TRBV24-1	.	TRBJ2-5	16	.	CATSPGGGGGEETQYF	TGTGCCACCAGCCCCGGGGGTGGAGGGGGCGAAGAGACCCAGTACTTC
TRBV19	.	TRBJ2-1	15	.	CASSIVARRDNEQFF	TGTGCCAGTAGTATCGTCGCCCGTCGAGACAATGAGCAGTTCTTC
TRBV27	few	TRBJ2-1	15	.	CASSQHEGENNEQFF	TGTGCCAGCAGTCAACATGAGGGAGAGAACAATGAGCAGTTCTTC
TRBV13	.	TRBJ1-4	15	.	CASSLGRVTNEKLFF	TGTGCCAGCAGCTTAGGCCGGGTCACTAATGAAAAACTGTTTTTT
TRBV5-4	once	TRBJ2-5	16	.	CASSLASPQGQETQYF	TGTGCCAGCAGCTTGGCTTCCCCCCAGGGCCAAGAGACCCAGTACTTC
TRBV7-2	.	TRBJ2-7	13	.	CASSRTSNYEQYF	TGTGCCAGCAGTCGGACATCAAACTACGAGCAGTACTTC
TRBV9	.	TRBJ1-1	13	.	CASSVEGAAEAFF	TGTGCCAGCAGCGTAGAAGGGGCCGCTGAAGCTTTCTTT